The clone carrying this T cell receptor (beta chain) came up a few times. Its antigen is as yet unknown. Molecular-barcoded quantitative 5'-RACE produced these TCR beta libraries. MiXCR, run by TCRdb on the 5' RACE reads, gives a single entry per CDR3 protein. Among roughly 220,000 distinct CDR3 sequences listed, approximately 16% were seen once. This specimen belongs to a study of CD8 T cells in ankylosing spondylitis. Notes on the study in general: Both synovial fluid and blood in reactive arthritis had previously been reported to carry some motif variants. Blood from ankylosing spondylitis patients appeared to carry a characteristic eight-variant TCR beta motif. Reportedly, significant enrichment of disease-linked clones occurred in matched ankylosing spondylitis synovial fluid. Peripheral blood held disease-linked clones only at relatively low frequency, and these were CD8+.

Germline V gives CDR1 LGHDT, CDR2 YNNKEL (reference sequence). CDR3 length equals 17 residues. V lost 0 bases to trimming and J lost 6 bases, with 18 bases between them. This receptor was identified in a male donor with ankylosing spondylitis. V and J are TRBV3-1 and TRBJ2-1; D is perhaps TRBD2 (5 bases). The sequencing input was blood, either unsorted or a sorted T cell fraction (not recorded which). CDR3 DNA sequence: TGTGCCAGCAGCCAAGAAAGTTCCGGAGGCGCGGGCAATGAGCAGTTCTTC. Translation: CASSQESSGGAGNEQFF.